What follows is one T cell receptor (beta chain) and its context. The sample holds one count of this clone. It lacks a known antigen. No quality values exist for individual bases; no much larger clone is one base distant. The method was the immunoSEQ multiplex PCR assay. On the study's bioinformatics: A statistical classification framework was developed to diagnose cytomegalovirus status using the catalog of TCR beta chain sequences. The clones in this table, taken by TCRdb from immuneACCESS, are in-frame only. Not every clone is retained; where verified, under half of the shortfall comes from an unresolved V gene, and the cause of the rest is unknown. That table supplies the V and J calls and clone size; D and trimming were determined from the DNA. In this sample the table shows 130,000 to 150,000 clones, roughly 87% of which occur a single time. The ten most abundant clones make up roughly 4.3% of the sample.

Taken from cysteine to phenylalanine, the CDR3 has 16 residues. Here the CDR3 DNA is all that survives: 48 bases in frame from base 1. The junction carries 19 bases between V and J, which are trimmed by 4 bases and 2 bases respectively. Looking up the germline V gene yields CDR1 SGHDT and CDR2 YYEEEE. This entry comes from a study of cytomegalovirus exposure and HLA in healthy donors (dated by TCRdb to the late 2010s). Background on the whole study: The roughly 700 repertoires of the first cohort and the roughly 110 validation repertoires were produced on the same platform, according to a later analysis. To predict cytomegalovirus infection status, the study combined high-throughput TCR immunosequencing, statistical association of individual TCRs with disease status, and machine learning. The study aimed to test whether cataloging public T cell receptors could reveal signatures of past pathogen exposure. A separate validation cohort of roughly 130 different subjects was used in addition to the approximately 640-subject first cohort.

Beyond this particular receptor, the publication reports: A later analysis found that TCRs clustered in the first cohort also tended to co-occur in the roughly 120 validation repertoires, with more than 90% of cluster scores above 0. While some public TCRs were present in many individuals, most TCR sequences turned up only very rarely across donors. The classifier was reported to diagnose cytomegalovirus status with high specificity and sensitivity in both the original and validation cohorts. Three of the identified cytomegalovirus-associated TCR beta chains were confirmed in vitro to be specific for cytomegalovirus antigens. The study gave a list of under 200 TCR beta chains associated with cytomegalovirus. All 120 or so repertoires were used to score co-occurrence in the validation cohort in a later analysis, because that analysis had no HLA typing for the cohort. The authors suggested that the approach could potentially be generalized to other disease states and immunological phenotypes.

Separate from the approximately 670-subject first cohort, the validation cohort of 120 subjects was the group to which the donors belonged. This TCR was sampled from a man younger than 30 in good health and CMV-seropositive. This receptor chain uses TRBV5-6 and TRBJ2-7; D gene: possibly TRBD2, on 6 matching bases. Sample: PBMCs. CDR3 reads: CASSVRPGLMTYEQYF. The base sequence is TGTGCCAGCAGCGTGAGACCGGGACTGATGACCTACGAGCAGTACTTC.